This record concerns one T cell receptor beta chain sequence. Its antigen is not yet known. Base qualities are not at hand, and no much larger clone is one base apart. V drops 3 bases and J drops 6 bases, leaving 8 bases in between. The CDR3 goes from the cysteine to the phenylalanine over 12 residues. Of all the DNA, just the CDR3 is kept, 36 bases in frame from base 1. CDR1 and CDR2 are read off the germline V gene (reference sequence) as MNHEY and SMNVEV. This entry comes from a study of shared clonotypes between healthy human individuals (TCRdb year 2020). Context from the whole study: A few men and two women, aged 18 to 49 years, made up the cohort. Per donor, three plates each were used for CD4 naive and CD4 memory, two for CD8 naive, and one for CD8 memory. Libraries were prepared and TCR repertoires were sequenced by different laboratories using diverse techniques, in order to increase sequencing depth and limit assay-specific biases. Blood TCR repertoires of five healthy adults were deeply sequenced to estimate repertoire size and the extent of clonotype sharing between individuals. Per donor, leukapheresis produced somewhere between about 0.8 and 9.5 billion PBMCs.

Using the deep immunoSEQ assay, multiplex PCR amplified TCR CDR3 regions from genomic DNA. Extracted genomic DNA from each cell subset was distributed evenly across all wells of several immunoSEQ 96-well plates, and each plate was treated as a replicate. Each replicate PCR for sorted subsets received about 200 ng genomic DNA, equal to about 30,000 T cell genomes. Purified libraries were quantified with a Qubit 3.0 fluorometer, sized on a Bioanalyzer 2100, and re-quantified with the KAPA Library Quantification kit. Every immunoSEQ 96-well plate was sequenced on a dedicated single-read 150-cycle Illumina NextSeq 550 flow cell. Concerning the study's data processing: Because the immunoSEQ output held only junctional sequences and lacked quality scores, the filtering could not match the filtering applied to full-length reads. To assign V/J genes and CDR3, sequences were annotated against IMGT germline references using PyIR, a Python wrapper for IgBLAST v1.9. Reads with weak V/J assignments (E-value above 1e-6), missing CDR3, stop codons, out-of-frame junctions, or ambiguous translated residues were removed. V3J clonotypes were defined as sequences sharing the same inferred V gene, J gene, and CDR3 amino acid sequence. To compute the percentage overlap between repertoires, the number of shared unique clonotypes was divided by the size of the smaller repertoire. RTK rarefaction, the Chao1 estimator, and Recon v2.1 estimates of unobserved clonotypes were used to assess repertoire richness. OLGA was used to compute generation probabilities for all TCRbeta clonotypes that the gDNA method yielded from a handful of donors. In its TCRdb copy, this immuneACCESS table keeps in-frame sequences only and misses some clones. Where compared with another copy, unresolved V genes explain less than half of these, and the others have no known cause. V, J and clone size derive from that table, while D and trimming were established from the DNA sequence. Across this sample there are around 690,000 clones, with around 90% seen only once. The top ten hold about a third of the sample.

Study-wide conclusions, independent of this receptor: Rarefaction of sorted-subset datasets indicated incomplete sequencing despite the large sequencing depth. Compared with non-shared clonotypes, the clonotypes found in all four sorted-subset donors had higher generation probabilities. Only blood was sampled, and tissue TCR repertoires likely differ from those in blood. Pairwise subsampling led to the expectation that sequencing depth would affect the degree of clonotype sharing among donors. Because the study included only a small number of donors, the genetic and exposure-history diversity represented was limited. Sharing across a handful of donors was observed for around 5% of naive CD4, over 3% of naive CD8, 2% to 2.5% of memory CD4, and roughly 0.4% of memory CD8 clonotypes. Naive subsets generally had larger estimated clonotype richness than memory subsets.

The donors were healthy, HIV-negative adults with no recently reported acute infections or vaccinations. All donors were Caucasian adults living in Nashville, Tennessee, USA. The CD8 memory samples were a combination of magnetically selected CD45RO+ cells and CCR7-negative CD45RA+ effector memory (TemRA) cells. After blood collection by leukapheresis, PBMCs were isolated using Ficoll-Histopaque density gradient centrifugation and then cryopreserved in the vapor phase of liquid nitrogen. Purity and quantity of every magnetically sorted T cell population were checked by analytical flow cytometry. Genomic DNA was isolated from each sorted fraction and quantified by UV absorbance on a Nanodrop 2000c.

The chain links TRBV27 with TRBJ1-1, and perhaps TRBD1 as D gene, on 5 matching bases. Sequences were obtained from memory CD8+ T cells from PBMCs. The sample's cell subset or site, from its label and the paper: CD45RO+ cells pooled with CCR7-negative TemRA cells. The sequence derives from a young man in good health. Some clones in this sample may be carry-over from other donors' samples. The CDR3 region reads CASSLRGSEAFF. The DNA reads TGTGCCAGCAGTTTGCGGGGCTCTGAAGCTTTCTTT.